This T cell receptor beta chain was sequenced during a study of shared clonotypes between healthy human individuals. Notes on the study in general: Naive CD4 clonotypes were shared across a handful of donors at around 5%.

The germline V gene has CDR1 LNHNV and CDR2 YYDKDF (reference sequence). The CDR3 sequence is 15 residues long. V was trimmed by 2 bases and J by 5 bases, leaving 16 bases between them. As regards this clone: Its antigen is currently unknown.

Method: immunoSEQ multiplex PCR; TCRdb's copy keeps in-frame clones and lacks some. Of about 2 million clones listed, less than 95% are singletons. Positive CCR7 selection of CD45RO-negative cells yielded the naive CD8 cells, and terminally differentiated effector memory CD45RA+ cells were excluded. Sequencing was done on a sample of naive CD8+ T cells sorted from blood. The origin of this receptor is a man younger than 35 in good health. The chain combines TRBV15 with TRBJ2-7, with D tentatively TRBD2 (5 bases). CDR3 region: CATSRPRGSLDEQYF. The CDR3 DNA reads TGTGCCACCAGCAGACCCCGTGGGAGTTTGGACGAGCAGTACTTC.